This T cell receptor beta chain is drawn from a study of T cells after yellow fever vaccination. At the level of the study: Preparing low-cell-number fractions relied on SMART-Seq v4 Ultra Low Input.

This clonotype was picked up a small number of times. Its antigen is unidentified. Findings and limits, study-wide: Most clones from primary vaccination resurfaced after the booster (roughly 96% CD4, 75% to 90% CD8). Researchers noted that a small share of clonotypes showed up in both CD4 and CD8 compartments.

The authors made TCR cDNA by 5'RACE template switching, adding a universal primer site and UMIs. TCRdb analysed the 5' RACE reads with MiXCR anew, one entry per CDR3 protein. The sample includes roughly 340,000 distinct CDR3 sequences, 8.5% to 9% of them seen just once. Sequencing was performed on PBMCs, taken on the day of the first yellow fever vaccination. This clonotype was obtained from a man between 18 and 35 years old who received the YFV17D yellow fever vaccine.

The CDR3 DNA reads TGTGCCAGCAGCCTTCGGAGCGGCTTATCCTACAATGAGCAGTTCTTC. Its translation: CASSLRSGLSYNEQFF. The chain combines TRBV6-2 or TRBV6-3 with TRBJ2-1; tentative D call: TRBD2 (5 bases). Germline CDR1 is MNHEY and CDR2 is SVGEGT. V dropped 6 bases and J dropped 1 base, with 16 bases sitting between them. The length of the CDR3 is 16 residues.